This record covers a single T cell receptor (beta chain). Its antigen is still unknown. Qualities for individual bases were not recorded, and no much larger clone is one base off. The label giving this sample's time point can be read as: week 47, end of study. Every vaccine dose consisted of 300 ug of a 20-mer mutant IDH1 peptide in Montanide, administered subcutaneously together with topical imiquimod. Patients received eight vaccinations in weeks 1, 3, 5, 7, 11, 15, 19 and 23, corresponding to visits V03 through V10. Donors had newly diagnosed WHO grade 3 or 4 IDH1-mutant astrocytomas with loss of nuclear ATRX. The samples were drawn from NOA16, a multicentre, single-arm, open-label phase I trial in Germany that tested a mutant IDH1 peptide vaccine in humans for the first time. Genomic DNA for TCRB sequencing was isolated from EDTA blood with the DNeasy Blood and Tissue Kit. The method was the immunoSEQ multiplex PCR assay. Following the manufacturer's protocol, the hsTCRB Kit was used to amplify rearranged TCR beta chain sequences. An Illumina MiSeq was used to sequence the TCRB libraries. The study's own analysis went as follows. The kit vendor's proprietary platform handled demultiplexing, trimming and gene mapping. In TCRdb, the immuneACCESS table is reduced to in-frame sequences with V and J assigned. These tables do not hold every clone; where another copy was compared, an unresolved V gene accounts for under half, and the others remain unexplained. The V and J calls and clone size come from that table; D and trimming were worked out from the DNA. This sample is represented by about 52,000 clones; approximately 80% of them were singletons. More than 4% of the sample lies in the top ten.

This sample is part of a study of a mutant IDH1 vaccine in newly diagnosed glioma listed by TCRdb under 2021. Some background on the complete study: Vaccination started 4-6 weeks after radiotherapy alone, or was given together with temozolomide cycles in the groups whose treatment included chemotherapy. For exploratory analyses, longitudinal TCRB deep sequencing was carried out in under 30 treated patients wherever samples were available. The week-35 safety follow-up took place at visit V12, and the week-47 end of study took place at visit V13. Of the 30 to 35 patients who were treated, around 62% were male and about 40% were female, and the mean age was around 41 years. Six visits were used for peripheral blood collection: V03 (baseline), V05, V07, V10, V12 and V13. Prior to enrollment, standard therapy consisting of radiotherapy alone, temozolomide alone, or radiochemotherapy with temozolomide had been administered to patients, with the combination being received by most patients.

Results the study describes overall, beyond this receptor: No apparent relationship was observed between pseudoprogression and alterations in the top peripheral T cell clonotypes detected by TCRB sequencing. Availability determined which PBMC samples were chosen for TCRB deep sequencing. It was noted by the authors that analyses of patient blood samples could not be reproduced owing to sample limitations. Immune responses induced by the vaccine were seen in around 93% of patients across multiple MHC alleles.

From the cysteine through the phenylalanine, the CDR3 covers 14 amino acids. Only the CDR3 portion is preserved as DNA: 42 bases, with reading frame beginning at the first base. In the germline V gene, CDR1 corresponds to MGHDK and CDR2 to SYGVNS. Trimming accounts for 7 bases at V and 5 bases at J, while the number of junction bases matched to no gene is 10. The clonotype was recovered from a woman aged 40 to 55 with glioma. Some clones in this sample may be carry-over from other donors' samples. This chain joins TRBV25-1 to TRBJ2-5, and TRBD2 matches 7 of the central bases. The starting material was PBMCs, obtained from a glioma patient whose treatment included an IDH1 peptide vaccine. The CDR3 loop reads CASTESAGVETQYF. The sequenced DNA is TGTGCCAGCACAGAGTCGGCGGGAGTGGAGACCCAGTACTTC.